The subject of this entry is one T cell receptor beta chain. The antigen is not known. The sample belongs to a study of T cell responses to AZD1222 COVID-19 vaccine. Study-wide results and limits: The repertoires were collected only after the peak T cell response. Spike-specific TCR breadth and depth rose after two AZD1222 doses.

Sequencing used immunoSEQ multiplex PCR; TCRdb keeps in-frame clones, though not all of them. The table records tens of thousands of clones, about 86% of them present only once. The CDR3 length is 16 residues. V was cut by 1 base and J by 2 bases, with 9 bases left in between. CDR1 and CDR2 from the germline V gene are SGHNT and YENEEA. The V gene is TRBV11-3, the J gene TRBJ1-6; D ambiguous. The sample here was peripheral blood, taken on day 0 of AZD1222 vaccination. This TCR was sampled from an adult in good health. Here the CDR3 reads CASSLAAIAYNSPLHF. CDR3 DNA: TGTGCCAGCAGCTTAGCCGCGATTGCCTATAATTCACCCCTCCACTTT. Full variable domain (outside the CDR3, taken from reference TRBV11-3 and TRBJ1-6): EAGVVQSPRYKIIEKKQPVAFWCNPISGHNTLYWYLQNLGQGPELLIRYENEEAVDDSQLPKDRFSAERLKGVDSTLKIQPAELGDSAVYLCASSLAAIAYNSPLHFGNGTRLTVT.